This T cell receptor (beta chain) stems from a study of T cell repertoires in cytomegalovirus infection (dated by TCRdb to between 2018 and 2021). About the investigation overall: Donor HLA type was relevant to the analysis, as public TCR beta signatures indicated carriage of CMV infection together with the matching HLA type. Broader findings and caveats from the paper: The ex vivo response was dominated by HLA-C-restricted CMV-specific TCR beta clonotypes, which also provided the single most frequent clonotype in two of eight donors. Cumulative frequency of public TCR beta family members discriminated carriers of CMV infection plus the relevant HLA type in this cohort and an independent 352-donor cohort.

Reading from cysteine to phenylalanine, the CDR3 counts 12 amino acids. CDR3 DNA only is kept here, 36 bases in frame from base 1. V has 2 bases trimmed and J has 10 bases trimmed; junction bases matching no gene number 3. CDR1 and CDR2 were assigned from the germline V gene (reference sequence) as SGHKS and YYEKEE. This clonotype was recorded at least ten times. The specificity of this receptor is unknown. Base-call qualities are not available, and no considerably larger clone is one nucleotide away. The data were produced on an Illumina HiSeq 1500. Starting from the raw public reads, TCRdb applied fastp trimming at Q25, assembled clones with MiXCR and retained in-frame beta chains. Entries are consolidated by CDR3 protein sequence, retaining the most common genes and DNA. The table for this sample lists around 450,000 distinct CDR3 sequences; roughly 10% of them were counted only once. The top ten clonotypes cover roughly 10% of the sample.

This TCR was sampled from a human donor in good health (CMV status not recorded). Some clones in this sample may be carry-over from other donors' samples. Rearrangement joined TRBV5-5 to TRBJ1-5; TRBD1 lines up with 7 middle nucleotides. Sequencing input: PBMCs. The nucleotide sequence reads as follows: TGTGCCAGCAGCTTAGGGACAGAACCCCAGCATTTT. Translated, it gives CASSLGTEPQHF.